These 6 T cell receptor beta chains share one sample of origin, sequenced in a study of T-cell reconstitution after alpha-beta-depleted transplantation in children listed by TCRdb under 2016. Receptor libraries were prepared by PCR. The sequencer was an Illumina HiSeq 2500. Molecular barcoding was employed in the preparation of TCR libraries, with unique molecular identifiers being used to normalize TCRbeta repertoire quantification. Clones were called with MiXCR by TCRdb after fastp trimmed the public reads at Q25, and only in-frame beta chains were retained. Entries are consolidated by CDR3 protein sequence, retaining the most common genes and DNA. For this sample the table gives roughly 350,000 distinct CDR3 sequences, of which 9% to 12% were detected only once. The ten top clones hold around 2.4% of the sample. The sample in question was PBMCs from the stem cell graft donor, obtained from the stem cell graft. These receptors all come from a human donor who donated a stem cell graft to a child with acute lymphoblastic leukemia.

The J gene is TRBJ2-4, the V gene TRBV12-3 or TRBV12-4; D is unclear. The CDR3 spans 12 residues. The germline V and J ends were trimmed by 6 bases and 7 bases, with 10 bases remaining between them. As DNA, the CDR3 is TGTGCCAGCAGCCCAGCCCAGAACATTCAGTACTTC. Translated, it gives CASSPAQNIQYF.

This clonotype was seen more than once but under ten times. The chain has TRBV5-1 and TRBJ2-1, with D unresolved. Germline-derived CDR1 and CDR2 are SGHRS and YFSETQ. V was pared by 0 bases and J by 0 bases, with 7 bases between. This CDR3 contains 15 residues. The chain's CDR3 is CASSLDGYSYNEQFF. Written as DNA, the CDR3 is TGCGCCAGCAGCTTGGACGGATACTCCTACAATGAGCAGTTCTTC.

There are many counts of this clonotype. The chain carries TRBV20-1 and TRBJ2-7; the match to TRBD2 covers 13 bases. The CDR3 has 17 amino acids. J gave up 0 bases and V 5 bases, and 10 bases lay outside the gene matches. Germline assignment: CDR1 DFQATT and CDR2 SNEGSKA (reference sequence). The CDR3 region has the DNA TGCAGTGCTGAGGGACTAGCGGGAAAAGGGAGCTCCTACGAGCAGTACTTC. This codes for CSAEGLAGKGSSYEQYF.

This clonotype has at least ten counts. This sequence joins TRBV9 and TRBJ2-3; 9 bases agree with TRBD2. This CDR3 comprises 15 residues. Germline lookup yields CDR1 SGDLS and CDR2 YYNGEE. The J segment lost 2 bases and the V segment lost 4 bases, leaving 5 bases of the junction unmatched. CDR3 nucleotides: TGTGCCAGCAGCCTGACTAGCGGTCCCACAGATACGCAGTATTTT. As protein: CASSLTSGPTDTQYF.

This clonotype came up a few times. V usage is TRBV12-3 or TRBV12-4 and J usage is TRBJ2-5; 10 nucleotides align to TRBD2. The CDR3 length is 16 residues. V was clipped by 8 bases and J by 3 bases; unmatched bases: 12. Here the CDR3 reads CASHDARLAGKETQYF. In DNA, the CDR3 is TGTGCCAGCCACGATGCGAGACTAGCGGGCAAAGAGACCCAGTACTTC.

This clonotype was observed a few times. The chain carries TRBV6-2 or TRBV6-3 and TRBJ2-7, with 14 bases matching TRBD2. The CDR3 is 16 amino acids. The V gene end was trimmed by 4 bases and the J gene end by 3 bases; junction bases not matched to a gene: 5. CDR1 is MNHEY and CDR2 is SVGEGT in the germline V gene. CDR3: CASSSPGLAGGYEQYF. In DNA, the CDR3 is TGTGCCAGCAGTTCACCCGGACTAGCGGGAGGCTACGAGCAGTACTTC.